Listed below are T cell receptor beta chains from one sample, sequenced in a study of T cell repertoires in cytomegalovirus infection. Their specific antigens are unknown. MiXCR was run by TCRdb on the reads, yielding one entry per CDR3 protein. The table includes about 830,000 distinct CDR3 sequences, roughly 33% detected once. This specimen consisted of cultured CD8+ T cells from PBMCs, obtained from culture after CMV antigen stimulation. These receptors came from a human donor in good health (CMV status not recorded). Some clones in this sample may be carry-over from other donors' samples. The CDR3 runs from the conserved cysteine through the conserved F or W. The size entry is marked missing in some rows and otherwise reads once, few, many or a size class.

V gene: TRBV6-2/TRBV6-3
clone size: many
CDR3 protein: CASRRSRDFPDSGANVLTF

V gene: TRBV11-2
clone size: once
CDR3 protein: CASSHPERGGKDTQYF

V gene: TRBV7-9
clone size: few
CDR3 protein: CASSTGQVGANTGELFF

V gene: TRBV7-9
clone size: NA
CDR3 protein: CASSLNSRNYGYTF

V gene: TRBV12-3/TRBV12-4
clone size: NA
CDR3 protein: CASSRGVRGEQYF

V gene: TRBV6-1
clone size: NA
CDR3 protein: CASRGGAGAQHF

V gene: TRBV6-1
clone size: NA
CDR3 protein: CASEGAEETQYF

V gene: TRBV5-1
clone size: few
CDR3 protein: CASSGEDMRADIQYF

V gene: TRBV5-5
clone size: NA
CDR3 protein: CASSLGRALRNEQFF

V gene: TRBV20-1
clone size: few
CDR3 protein: CSATEGAANYGYTF

V gene: TRBV20-1
clone size: NA
CDR3 protein: CSASPRDNYGYTF

V gene: TRBV2
clone size: many
CDR3 protein: CASSVGSFNSPLHF

V gene: TRBV7-9
clone size: few
CDR3 protein: CASSFTRGGIEQFF

V gene: TRBV5-1
clone size: many
CDR3 protein: CASSLTPTDTQYF

V gene: TRBV7-9
clone size: NA
CDR3 protein: CASSYAGGANEKLFF

V gene: TRBV7-6
clone size: many
CDR3 protein: CASSPQRGANTEAFF

V gene: TRBV7-7
clone size: few
CDR3 protein: CASSLAGSVEQYF

V gene: TRBV19
clone size: NA
CDR3 protein: CASSIAAMNTEAFF

V gene: TRBV27
clone size: few
CDR3 protein: CASRLRQGAGEQYF

V gene: TRBV4-1
clone size: NA
CDR3 protein: CASSQVGAGQDQETQYF

V gene: TRBV19
clone size: NA
CDR3 protein: CASSPRTGVEEKLFF

V gene: TRBV5-1
clone size: NA
CDR3 protein: CASERNGGAEQFF

V gene: TRBV19
clone size: few
CDR3 protein: CASRWGTDNSPLHF

V gene: TRBV7-6
clone size: many
CDR3 protein: CASSPIPVYQETQYF

V gene: TRBV28
clone size: NA
CDR3 protein: CASSFFGGSSYNEQFF

V gene: TRBV7-6
clone size: many
CDR3 protein: CASSLGAGGPADTQYF

V gene: TRBV2
clone size: few
CDR3 protein: CASSESRQARRKLFF

V gene: TRBV7-9
clone size: NA
CDR3 protein: CASSVGTGLRGYTF

V gene: TRBV7-9
clone size: few
CDR3 protein: CASSSSTSYEQYF

V gene: TRBV20-1
clone size: few
CDR3 protein: CSANEPGQASYSNQPQHF

V gene: TRBV19
clone size: few
CDR3 protein: CASSIIEGVDQPQHF

V gene: TRBV7-6
clone size: many
CDR3 protein: CASSLAPTGRFSNQPQHF

V gene: TRBV18
clone size: few
CDR3 protein: CASSPPARDTQETQYF

V gene: TRBV28
clone size: NA
CDR3 protein: CASSFGQAGNTIYF

V gene: TRBV19
clone size: few
CDR3 protein: CASRGGGVIHSNQPQHF

V gene: TRBV4-1
clone size: NA
CDR3 protein: CASSQGLQGGDTQYF

V gene: TRBV7-4
clone size: few
CDR3 protein: CATTGRDFFVSYNEQFF

V gene: TRBV5-1
clone size: few
CDR3 protein: CASSLDSRSGGVQETQYF

V gene: TRBV4-1
clone size: few
CDR3 protein: CASSQLGGEGHQPQHF

V gene: TRBV6-2/TRBV6-3
clone size: NA
CDR3 protein: CASRIGGFGEKLFF

V gene: TRBV6-2/TRBV6-3
clone size: few
CDR3 protein: CASSYSGPEAFF

V gene: TRBV7-3
clone size: few
CDR3 protein: CASSLGEYYTDTQYF

V gene: TRBV12-3/TRBV12-4
clone size: NA
CDR3 protein: CASSFRGAGTYEQYF

V gene: TRBV19
clone size: NA
CDR3 protein: CASSMIRSDGYTF

V gene: TRBV12-3/TRBV12-4
clone size: few
CDR3 protein: CASSPGINEQFF

V gene: TRBV19
clone size: once
CDR3 protein: CASTFDRGNYGYTF

V gene: TRBV18
clone size: NA
CDR3 protein: CASSPISQANTEAFF

V gene: TRBV28
clone size: few
CDR3 protein: CASTPDTDTQYF

V gene: TRBV7-9
clone size: NA
CDR3 protein: CASSSLRGVGANEQFF

V gene: TRBV7-6
clone size: NA
CDR3 protein: CASSLSGRGEAFF

V gene: TRBV7-6
clone size: NA
CDR3 protein: CASSKEGEAFF

V gene: TRBV6-1
clone size: NA
CDR3 protein: CAGGSGRANVLTF

V gene: TRBV6-5
clone size: once
CDR3 protein: CTSSFGQVEYEQYF

V gene: TRBV10-1
clone size: few
CDR3 protein: CASSETGLNIQYF

V gene: TRBV6-6
clone size: few
CDR3 protein: CASSYTGTSGGSGANVLTF

V gene: TRBV6-6
clone size: NA
CDR3 protein: CASSYERGLDTEAFF

V gene: TRBV14
clone size: few
CDR3 protein: CASSQWGGAYNEQFF